This TCR beta chain was recovered during a study of T-cell reconstitution after alpha-beta-depleted transplantation in children. Regarding the study as a whole: Expanded clones from the graft, numbering several hundred, reportedly supplied alpha-beta T cells about two months after transplant. After one year, T-cell counts and TCRbeta diversity mostly came from new T cells.

This clonotype appeared many times. Its matching antigen is unknown. Preparation of the TCRbeta library involved a method that used unique molecular identifiers. TCRdb analysed the PCR reads with MiXCR anew, one entry per CDR3 protein. This sample has roughly 200,000 distinct CDR3 sequences; 5.5% to 7% occur once, and the top ten carry 4.5% to 6.5%. The germline V and J ends were trimmed by 5 bases and 0 bases, with 5 bases remaining between them. Germline CDR1 reads DFQATT; CDR2 reads SNEGSKA (reference sequence). The CDR3 has 11 residues. The chain has TRBV20-1 and TRBJ2-7; D uncertain. This TCR derives from a boy between 2 and 10 years old with acute lymphoblastic leukemia, due to receive a stem cell transplant. The sample consisted of PBMCs, taken before TCRalphabeta/CD19-depleted stem cell transplant. CDR3 loop: CSAALSYEQYF. DNA for the CDR3: TGCAGTGCTGCCCTCTCCTACGAGCAGTACTTC.